This TCR beta chain was captured by sequencing in a study of cytotoxic CD8 clonotypes in ibrutinib-treated CLL. The method was immunoSEQ multiplex PCR; TCRdb's version includes in-frame clones alone and lacks a portion of them. The table has over 200,000 clones, 60% to 80% seen once. Trimming at V came to 1 base and at J to 2 bases, leaving 11 bases not matched to a gene. CDR1 is GTSNPN, CDR2 SVGIG, per germline (reference sequence). This CDR3 is built from 17 residues. The receptor was derived from a human donor with chronic lymphocytic leukemia. The source was PBMCs, collected after 12 months of ibrutinib treatment. The rearrangement uses TRBV30 and TRBJ1-3, with 7 nucleotides matching TRBD1. The CDR3 spells CAWSALRQGRAGNTIYF. The CDR3 nucleotides are TGTGCCTGGAGTGCCCTGCGACAGGGACGAGCTGGAAACACCATATATTTT.